The 17 T cell receptor beta chains below were found in one sample sequenced in a study of identical twins. Via MiXCR, TCRdb re-called the 5' RACE reads, giving one row per CDR3 protein. The data contain 550,000 to 800,000 distinct CDR3 sequences, around 7.4% of them singletons. These data also formed part of another study, on yellow fever vaccine responses in identical twins.

Sequences were obtained from PBMCs. The origin of the receptors is a woman aged 18-29 years in good health.

This clonotype was seen only a few times. This chain uses TRBV9 with TRBJ2-1, with D perhaps TRBD2 (5 bases). CDR3 length: 11 residues. V dropped 7 bases and J dropped 9 bases, with 11 bases sitting between them. Germline-derived CDR1 and CDR2 are SGDLS and YYNGEE. In DNA, the CDR3 is TGTGCCAGCGGAGGCAAGTCTGAGCAGTTCTTC. Its translation is CASGGKSEQFF.

The sample holds a few counts of this clonotype. The chain carries TRBV4-1 and TRBJ1-2, with 8 positions matching TRBD1. This CDR3 spans 18 amino acids. V lost 0 bases and J lost 8; bases outside the gene matches: 17. Germline V gene data show CDR1 as MGHRA and CDR2 as YSYEKL. Written as DNA, the CDR3 is TGCGCCAGCAGCCAAGATCTTCCCGGACAGGGCATCTCTTCCGGCTACACCTTC. It is translated as CASSQDLPGQGISSGYTF.

The chain is built from TRBV27 and TRBJ1-6; D is possibly TRBD1 (5 bases). The CDR3 runs to 14 residues. V gave up 7 bases and J gave up 9 bases, with 16 bases separating them. Looked up from germline, CDR1 is MNHEY and CDR2 is SMNVEV (reference sequence). The CDR3 region has the DNA TGTGCCAGCACGACCCAAGGGACTAGTTCACCCCTCCACTTT. The encoded protein is CASTTQGTSSPLHF.

In its sample, this clonotype was seen many times. The chain employs TRBV7-9 and TRBJ2-3; D unresolved. Trimming left V 2 bases short and J 5 bases short, with 8 bases between. In germline, CDR1 is SEHNR, CDR2 FQNEAQ (reference sequence). The CDR3 consists of 13 residues. The CDR3 protein is CASSLRAEDTQYF. The CDR3 DNA follows: TGTGCCAGCAGCTTAAGGGCAGAAGATACGCAGTATTTT.

There are many counts of this clonotype. The rearrangement joins TRBV29-1 to TRBJ2-1; D may be TRBD1 or TRBD2 (6 bases each). CDR1 is SQVTM and CDR2 is ANQGSEA in the germline V gene. V lost 7 bases and J 3 bases, leaving 13 bases between the germline ends. CDR3 length: 13 amino acids. For the CDR3, the DNA is TGCAGCGCCGGGGGCGCGGTCTACAATGAGCAGTTCTTC. Translated: CSAGGAVYNEQFF.

V gene TRBV3-1 combines with J gene TRBJ2-7, with D hard to call. In germline, CDR1 is LGHDT, CDR2 YNNKEL (reference sequence). The CDR3 sequence is 11 residues long. V lost 3 bases and J 8 bases, leaving 8 bases between the germline ends. CDR3 coding DNA: TGTGCCAGCAGCCAGGCAAGTAAGCAGTACTTC. It is translated as CASSQASKQYF.

This clonotype showed up just a few times. This chain connects TRBV4-1 to TRBJ2-7; no firm D call. This CDR3 contains 16 residues. Germline V lookup: CDR1 MGHRA, CDR2 YSYEKL. V dropped 4 bases and J dropped 0 bases, with 16 bases sitting between them. As DNA, the CDR3 is TGCGCCAGCAGCCTCTCAGGTGCGCCGAGCTCCTACGAGCAGTACTTC. It encodes CASSLSGAPSSYEQYF.

This clonotype has ten or more counts. This chain connects TRBV6-4 to TRBJ2-1, with 10 positions matching TRBD2. The CDR3 has 15 amino acids. V shed 3 bases and J 5 bases; nucleotides not matched to a gene: 4. The germline V gene has CDR1 MRHNA and CDR2 SNTAGT. CDR3 sequence reads: CASSEGLAGDNEQFF. CDR3 in DNA: TGTGCCAGCAGTGAAGGGCTAGCGGGAGACAATGAGCAGTTCTTC.

The CDR3 protein is CASSQGASTGTQYF. The CDR3 bases are TGTGCCAGCAGCCAAGGTGCCAGTACGGGGACCCAGTACTTC. The chain recombines TRBV3-1 with TRBJ2-5; D is uncertain. Germline V gives CDR1 LGHDT, CDR2 YNNKEL (reference sequence). Trimming took off 1 base at V and 7 bases at J, with 13 bases between the two ends. The CDR3 loop spans 14 amino acids.

J is TRBJ2-6 and V is TRBV5-1; D is unclear. Per germline, CDR1 SGHRS and CDR2 YFSETQ. This CDR3 spans 12 amino acids. V dropped 5 bases and J dropped 11 bases, with 11 bases sitting between them. The CDR3 coding sequence is TGCGCCAGCAGTGGCTATGGGGACGTCCTGACTTTC. This encodes CASSGYGDVLTF. Combining the CDR3 with reference TRBV5-1 and TRBJ2-6 gives the whole variable domain KAGVTQTPRYLIKTRGQQVTLSCSPISGHRSVSWYQQTPGQGLQFLFEYFSETQRNKGNFPGRFSGRQFSNSRSEMNVSTLELGDSALYLCASSGYGDVLTFGAGSRLTVL.

Turning to this clonotype: One junction end does not reproduce the germline sequence, and a read error may be involved. The rearrangement links TRBV12-3 or TRBV12-4 to TRBJ2-2; 14 nucleotides agree with TRBD2. CDR3 size: 18 residues. As DNA, the CDR3 is TGTGCCATCAGTCGGGGACTAGCGGGAGTCCGGGACACCGGGGAGCTGTTTTTT. Protein sequence: CAISRGLAGVRDTGELFF.

This clonotype was detected ten times or more. V and J are TRBV5-5 and TRBJ2-1; 8 nucleotides agree with TRBD1. From germline, CDR1 is SGHKS and CDR2 YYEKEE (reference sequence). The CDR3 sequence is 16 residues long. With 4 bases clipped from V and 0 bases from J, the junction kept 6 bases outside the gene matches. CDR3 in amino acids: CASSTGQGNSYNEQFF. CDR3 coding DNA: TGTGCCAGCAGCACCGGACAGGGAAACTCCTACAATGAGCAGTTCTTC.

The rearrangement uses TRBV4-1 and TRBJ2-3; 7 bases match TRBD2. Trimming took 1 base from V and 2 from J; bases not matched to a gene: 6. CDR1 MGHRA and CDR2 YSYEKL come from the germline V gene. CDR3 length: 16 amino acids. Here the CDR3 DNA reads TGCGCCAGCAGCCAAGGGGCTAGCGGAATCACAGATACGCAGTATTTT. It codes for CASSQGASGITDTQYF.

This clonotype was found many times. The V gene is TRBV5-1, the J gene TRBJ2-1; D is unclear. Trimming left V 2 bases short and J 7 bases short, with 16 bases between. CDR1 is SGHRS, CDR2 YFSETQ, per germline. This CDR3 has 15 amino acids. The CDR3 spells CASSFGSVQINEQFF. As DNA, the CDR3 is TGCGCCAGCAGCTTCGGCTCAGTACAGATAAATGAGCAGTTCTTC.

This clonotype was seen many times. This chain connects TRBV15 to TRBJ1-2; D is unclear. This CDR3 comprises 13 residues. The germline V and J ends were trimmed by 0 bases and 4 bases, with 6 bases remaining between them. The V gene's germline CDR1 is LNHNV and CDR2 YYDKDF (reference sequence). The CDR3 protein is CATSRDVIYGYTF. DNA for the CDR3: TGTGCCACCAGCAGAGATGTCATCTATGGCTACACCTTC.

The rearrangement links TRBV11-1 to TRBJ2-2, with 12 bases lining up with TRBD2. Per the germline V gene, CDR1 is SGHAT and CDR2 is FQDESV (reference sequence). CDR3 length: 19 residues. Losses at the gene ends were 0 bases for V and 6 bases for J; bases not matched to a gene: 11. The CDR3 is CASSLAEIRLAGVSGELFF. DNA of the CDR3: TGTGCCAGCAGCTTAGCGGAAATAAGACTAGCGGGAGTTTCCGGGGAGCTGTTTTTT.

This clonotype was counted a few times. The V call is TRBV11-1, the J call TRBJ2-2; 10 bases map to TRBD2. Germline CDR1 SGHAT, CDR2 FQDESV (reference sequence). V gave up 5 bases and J gave up 1 base; unmatched junction bases: 10. The CDR3 extends over 18 amino acids. The CDR3 is CASSPHHSGRENTGELFF. The CDR3 nucleotides are TGTGCCAGCAGCCCCCACCACAGCGGGAGGGAGAACACCGGGGAGCTGTTTTTT.